Listed below are T cell receptor beta chains from one sample, sequenced in a study of T cell repertoires in cytomegalovirus infection. TCRdb itself ran the reads through MiXCR, one entry per CDR3 protein. The repertoire holds fewer than 400,000 distinct CDR3 sequences, with around a sixth as singletons. Specimen: PBMCs. The source of these receptors is a human donor in good health (CMV status not recorded). Some clones in this sample may be carry-over from other donors' samples. The CDR3 runs from the conserved cysteine through the conserved F or W. Each record gives: clone size, J gene, D gene, V gene, CDR3 protein, CDR3 DNA. A D gene is named only where the DNA matches it firmly. Rows may omit the clone size; those that give it use once, few, many or a size class.

>-|TRBJ1-1|-|TRBV2
CASTATRGEAEAFF
TGTGCCAGCACCGCAACCCGGGGGGAGGCTGAAGCTTTCTTT
>few|TRBJ2-1|-|TRBV27
CASSPWTYTNNEQFF
TGTGCCAGCAGTCCCTGGACTTACACCAACAATGAGCAGTTCTTC
>-|TRBJ2-1|TRBD2|TRBV20-1
CSASKLAGDHNEQFF
TGCAGTGCTAGTAAACTAGCGGGGGACCACAATGAGCAGTTCTTC
>-|TRBJ2-1|TRBD2|TRBV5-5
CASSFPGLAINEQFF
TGTGCCAGCAGCTTTCCGGGACTAGCGATCAATGAGCAGTTCTTC
>-|TRBJ1-1|-|TRBV7-9
CASSLLTESEAFF
TGTGCCAGCAGCTTACTAACGGAATCTGAAGCTTTCTTT
>many|TRBJ1-2|-|TRBV7-2
CASSLVYWGLNYGYTF
TGTGCCAGCAGCTTAGTCTACTGGGGGCTTAACTATGGCTACACCTTC
>-|TRBJ1-1|-|TRBV18
CASSPGMAENTEAFF
TGTGCCAGCTCACCGGGGATGGCGGAGAACACTGAAGCTTTCTTT
>many|TRBJ2-2|-|TRBV7-8
CASSLASTGGELFF
TGTGCCAGCAGCTTAGCGTCAACGGGCGGGGAGCTGTTTTTT
>many|TRBJ1-1|-|TRBV6-2/TRBV6-3
CASSYSNPDTEAFF
TGTGCCAGCAGTTACTCGAACCCCGACACTGAAGCTTTCTTT
>many|TRBJ2-5|TRBD2|TRBV7-7
CASSSTSGSVGETQYF
TGTGCCAGCAGCTCTACTAGCGGGAGTGTAGGGGAGACCCAGTACTTC
>many|TRBJ1-2|-|TRBV7-6
CASSRTSGPTNYGYTF
TGTGCCAGCAGCCGGACGTCAGGCCCGACGAACTATGGCTACACCTTC
>many|TRBJ2-3|-|TRBV11-3
CASSSGGVTDTQYF
TGTGCCAGCAGCTCCGGGGGTGTCACAGATACGCAGTATTTT
>-|TRBJ2-3|-|TRBV29-1
CSVEATRSTDTQYF
TGCAGCGTTGAGGCCACCCGGAGCACAGATACGCAGTATTTT
>many|TRBJ1-1|-|TRBV7-2
CASSLYTEAFF
TGTGCCAGCAGCCTCTACACTGAAGCTTTCTTT
>once|TRBJ1-1|-|TRBV12-3/TRBV12-4
CASCPPHTEAFF
TGTGCCAGCTGTCCACCCCACACTGAAGCTTTCTTT
>once|TRBJ2-2|-|TRBV20-1
CSARRTSTGELFF
TGCAGTGCTAGACGGACCTCAACCGGGGAGCTGTTTTTT
>-|TRBJ1-5|-|TRBV25-1
CASRKRTNGQPQHF
TGTGCCAGCAGAAAACGGACCAACGGTCAGCCCCAGCATTTT
>-|TRBJ2-1|-|TRBV2
CASDAWNEQFF
TGTGCCAGTGATGCCTGGAATGAGCAGTTCTTC
>many|TRBJ2-7|TRBD1|TRBV6-1
CASSSGGQGEDEQYF
TGTGCCAGCAGTTCCGGGGGACAGGGGGAGGACGAGCAGTACTTC
>few|TRBJ2-1|TRBD2|TRBV5-4
CASSLAGGRPYNEQFF
TGTGCCAGCAGCTTGGCTGGCGGGAGGCCCTACAATGAGCAGTTCTTC
>-|TRBJ1-3|-|TRBV15
CATSRDRAGLGNTIYF
TGTGCCACCAGCAGAGATCGGGCAGGTCTGGGAAACACCATATATTTT
>few|TRBJ2-7|TRBD2|TRBV7-2
CASSLSGRYIEQYF
TGTGCCAGCAGCCTTAGCGGGAGGTACATAGAGCAGTACTTC
>few|TRBJ2-1|TRBD2|TRBV5-4
CATEREGPEQFF
TGTGCCACCGAGCGGGAGGGTCCTGAGCAGTTCTTC